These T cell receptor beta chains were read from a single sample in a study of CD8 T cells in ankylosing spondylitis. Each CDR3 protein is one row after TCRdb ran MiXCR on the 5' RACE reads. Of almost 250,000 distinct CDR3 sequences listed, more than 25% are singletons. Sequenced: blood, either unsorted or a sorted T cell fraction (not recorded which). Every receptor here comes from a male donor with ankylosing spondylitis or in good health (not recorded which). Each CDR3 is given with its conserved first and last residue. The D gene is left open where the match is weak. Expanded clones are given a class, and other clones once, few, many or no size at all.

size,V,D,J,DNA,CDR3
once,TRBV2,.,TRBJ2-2,TGTGCCCGAGAGTTAGGGGAGGACACCGGGGAGCTGTTTTTT,CARELGEDTGELFF
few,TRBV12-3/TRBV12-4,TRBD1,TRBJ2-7,TGTGCCAGCGGGACGACAGGGCTTACTTACGAGCAGTACTTC,CASGTTGLTYEQYF
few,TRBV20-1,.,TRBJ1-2,TGCAGTGCCCAAACAGAAAACTATGGCTACACCTTC,CSAQTENYGYTF
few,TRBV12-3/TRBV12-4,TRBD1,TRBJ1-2,TGTGCCAGCAGTTTGGGGACAGGGTATCCGTATGGCTACACCTTC,CASSLGTGYPYGYTF
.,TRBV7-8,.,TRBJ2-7,TGTGCCAGCAGCTTCCAGGGGGGTGTGGCCACCTACGAGCAGTACTTC,CASSFQGGVATYEQYF
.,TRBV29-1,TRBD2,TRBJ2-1,TGCAGCTTAACAGCGGGGGGCAATGAGCAGTTCTTC,CSLTAGGNEQFF
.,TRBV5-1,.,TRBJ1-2,TGCGCCAGCAGCCCTGCCCCGTCACGCGGCTATGGCTACACCTTC,CASSPAPSRGYGYTF
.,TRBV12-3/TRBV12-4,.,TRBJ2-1,TGTGCCAGCATTGGCCCCCGAGTTCCCTACAATGAGCAGTTCTTC,CASIGPRVPYNEQFF
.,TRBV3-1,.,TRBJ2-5,TGTGCCAGCAGCTCCCGCGGTCGGGGCCAAGAGACCCAGTACTTC,CASSSRGRGQETQYF
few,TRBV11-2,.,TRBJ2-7,TGTGCCAGCAGCTTGAGGGTGTCCGCCTACGAGCAGTACTTC,CASSLRVSAYEQYF
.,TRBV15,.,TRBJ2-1,TGTGCCACCAGCAGCACCGGGACCAACAATGAGCAGTTCTTC,CATSSTGTNNEQFF
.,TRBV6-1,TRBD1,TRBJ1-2,TGTGCCAGCAGTGAAGCGGGGACAGGCTACGGTGGCTACACCTTC,CASSEAGTGYGGYTF
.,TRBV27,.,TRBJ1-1,TGTGCCAGCAGTTTGTCTGGGACGGGCCAGATCGGCACTGAAGCTTTCTTT,CASSLSGTGQIGTEAFF
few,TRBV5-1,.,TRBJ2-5,TGCGCCAGCAGCTTCTTACAGGGCGACCAAGAGACCCAGTACTTC,CASSFLQGDQETQYF
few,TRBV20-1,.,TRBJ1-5,TGCAGTGCTAGAGATATTTGGACGGATAGCAATCAGCCCCAGCATTTT,CSARDIWTDSNQPQHF
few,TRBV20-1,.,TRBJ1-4,TGCAGTGCTAGTGGATCGGCCTATAATGAAAAACTGTTTTTT,CSASGSAYNEKLFF
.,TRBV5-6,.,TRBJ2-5,TGTGCCAGCAGCGACGCCGGGACCCCCGTCCAAGAGACCCAGTACTTC,CASSDAGTPVQETQYF
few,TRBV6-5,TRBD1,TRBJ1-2,TGTGCCAGCACGAACAGGGGGGGAGGCTACACCTTC,CASTNRGGGYTF
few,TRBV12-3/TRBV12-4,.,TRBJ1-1,TGTGCCAGCAGCATGGCGATGGCTAGCGGCACTGAAGCTTTCTTT,CASSMAMASGTEAFF
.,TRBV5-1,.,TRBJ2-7,TGCGCCAGCAGCTTGGGACACTCCTACGAGCAGTACTTC,CASSLGHSYEQYF
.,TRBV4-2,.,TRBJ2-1,TGTGCCAGCAGCCAAGAGCCCGCGGACAGCGTTTACAATGAGCAGTTCTTC,CASSQEPADSVYNEQFF
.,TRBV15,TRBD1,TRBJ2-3,TGTGCCACCAGCCCTGACAGGGTGAAAGATACGCAGTATTTT,CATSPDRVKDTQYF
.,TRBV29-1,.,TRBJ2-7,TGCAGCGTTGACACAGGGCCCTACGAGCAGTACTTC,CSVDTGPYEQYF
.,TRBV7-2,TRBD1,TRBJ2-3,TGTGCCAGCAGCGCGCGGGACAGGATGTATACGCAGTATTTT,CASSARDRMYTQYF
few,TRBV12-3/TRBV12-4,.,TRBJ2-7,TGTGCCAGCAGTCCGGACTTGACAGAGGGGCAGTACTTC,CASSPDLTEGQYF
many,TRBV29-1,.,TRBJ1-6,TGCAGCGTTGGAGACAGGTATAATTCACCCCTCCACTTT,CSVGDRYNSPLHF
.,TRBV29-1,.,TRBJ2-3,TGCAGCGCGCGGGGTAGTGATACGCAGTATTTT,CSARGSDTQYF
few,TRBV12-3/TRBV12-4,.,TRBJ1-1,TGTGCCAGCAGTTCCGACAAAGTAGTTACTGAAGCTTTCTTT,CASSSDKVVTEAFF
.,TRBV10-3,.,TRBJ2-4,TGTGCCATCAGTGGGTTTCGGCAGCAAATAGCCAAAAACATTCAGTACTTC,CAISGFRQQIAKNIQYF
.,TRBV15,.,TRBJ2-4,TGTGCCACCAGCAGAGCAGTAGCCAAAAACATTCAGTACTTC,CATSRAVAKNIQYF
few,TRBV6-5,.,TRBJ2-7,TGTGCCAGCAGTTACGGAGACCGGGTCATGGAGCAGTACTTC,CASSYGDRVMEQYF
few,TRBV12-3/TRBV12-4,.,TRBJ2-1,TGTGCCAGCAGTTTAATAGAATACAATGAGCAGTTCTTC,CASSLIEYNEQFF
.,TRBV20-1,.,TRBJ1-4,TGCAGTGCTGCCCGGGACGCCGCAACTAATGAAAAACTGTTTTTT,CSAARDAATNEKLFF
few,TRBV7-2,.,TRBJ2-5,TGTGCCAGCAGCATCCTAGATCAAGAGACCCAGTACTTC,CASSILDQETQYF
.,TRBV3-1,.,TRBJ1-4,TGTGCCAGCAGCCAAGGCGGCCTTGGAAAACTGTTTTTT,CASSQGGLGKLFF
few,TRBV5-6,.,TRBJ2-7,TGTGCCAGCAGCTTGGCAGCAGCCCGAGACTCCTACGAGCAGTACTTC,CASSLAAARDSYEQYF
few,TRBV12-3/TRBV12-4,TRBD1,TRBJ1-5,TGTGCCAGCAGCCTACAGGGGGTGAACCAGCCCCAGCATTTT,CASSLQGVNQPQHF
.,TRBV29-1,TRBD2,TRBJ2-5,TGCAGCGTTCGGGGGGACCTGGAGACCCAGTACTTC,CSVRGDLETQYF
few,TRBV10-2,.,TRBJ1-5,TGCGCCAGCACACGGACAGCCAATCAGCCCCAGCATTTT,CASTRTANQPQHF
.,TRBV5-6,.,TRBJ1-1,TGTGCCAGCAGACGAACAGGAGACAACACTGAAGCTTTCTTT,CASRRTGDNTEAFF
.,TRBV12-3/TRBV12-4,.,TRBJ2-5,TGTGCCAGCAGTCACCACCCACACAGGGAAGAGACCCAGTACTTC,CASSHHPHREETQYF
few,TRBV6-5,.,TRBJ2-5,TGTGCCAGCAGTTACTTGGAATCAGAGGAGACCCAGTACTTC,CASSYLESEETQYF
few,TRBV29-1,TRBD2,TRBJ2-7,TGCAGCGGAGGTGACGGGGGGTCCTACGAGCAGTACTTC,CSGGDGGSYEQYF
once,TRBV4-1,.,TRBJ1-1,TGCGCCAGCAGCCCGGAGGTAGGGGAGACCACTGAAGCTTTCTTT,CASSPEVGETTEAFF
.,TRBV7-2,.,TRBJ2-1,TGTGCCAGCAACCCTAGGGGGGGGTCCTCCTACAATGAGCAGTTCTTC,CASNPRGGSSYNEQFF
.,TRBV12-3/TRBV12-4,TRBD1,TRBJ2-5,TGTGCCAGCAGTTCGGACAGGGGGCTCGGAGAGACCCAGTACTTC,CASSSDRGLGETQYF
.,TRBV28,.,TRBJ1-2,TGTGCCAGCAGTTTCCTAGGGGACTATGGCTACACCTTC,CASSFLGDYGYTF
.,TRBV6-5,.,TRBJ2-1,TGTGCCAGCAGTTACATGGCGGGCTCCTACAATGAGCAGTTCTTC,CASSYMAGSYNEQFF
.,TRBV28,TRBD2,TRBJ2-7,TGTGCCAGCAGGCGGGGGAATACATACGAGCAGTACTTC,CASRRGNTYEQYF
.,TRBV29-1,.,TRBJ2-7,TGCAGCGTTGAAATGCGAACGGAGCAGTACTTC,CSVEMRTEQYF
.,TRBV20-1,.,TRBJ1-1,TGCAGTGCTTTACAAAACAGGGTGGACACTGAAGCTTTCTTT,CSALQNRVDTEAFF
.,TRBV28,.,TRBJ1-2,TGTGCCAGCATTGGGGCTCCTAACTATGGCTACACCTTC,CASIGAPNYGYTF
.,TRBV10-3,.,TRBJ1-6,TGTGCCACACTCTCGAGGGTGCGCTCGAGCTCCTATAATTCACCCCTCCACTTT,CATLSRVRSSSYNSPLHF
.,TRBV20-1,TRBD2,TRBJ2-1,TGCAGTGCTAGAGATGTTCTTAGCGGGGGGGCCCTCGGGAAGCAGTTCTTC,CSARDVLSGGALGKQFF
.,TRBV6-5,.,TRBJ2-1,TGTGCCAGCAGTTGGGGGACCGAGCAGTTCTTC,CASSWGTEQFF
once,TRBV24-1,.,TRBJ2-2,TGTGCCACCAGTGAGGCCGGGGAGCTGTTTTTT,CATSEAGELFF
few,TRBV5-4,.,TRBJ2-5,TGTGCCAGCAGCTTCCGCGGAGAGACCCAGTACTTC,CASSFRGETQYF
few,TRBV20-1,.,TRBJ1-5,TGCAGTGCTAGGGGGGCAGGAATCAATCAGCCCCAGCATTTT,CSARGAGINQPQHF